A selection of T cell receptor beta chains follows, all from one sample in a study of CD8 T cells in ankylosing spondylitis. MiXCR, run by TCRdb on the 5' RACE reads, gives a single entry per CDR3 protein. The data show approximately 140,000 distinct CDR3 sequences, roughly 8% seen once. Sequences were obtained from synovial fluid, either unsorted or a sorted T cell fraction (not recorded which). The receptors shown here come from a male donor with ankylosing spondylitis. Each CDR3 is given with its conserved first and last residue.

j_call: TRBJ2-7
v_call: TRBV6-1
cdr3_aa: CASSEVGDLYEQYF

j_call: TRBJ2-1
v_call: TRBV10-3
cdr3_aa: CAIQGQGYNEQFF

j_call: TRBJ2-7
v_call: TRBV6-2/TRBV6-3
cdr3_aa: CASRQSIYEQYF

j_call: TRBJ2-2
v_call: TRBV12-3/TRBV12-4
cdr3_aa: CASSLATGGSGELFF

j_call: TRBJ2-3
v_call: TRBV20-1
cdr3_aa: CSARGGPSGTDTQYF

j_call: TRBJ2-1
v_call: TRBV20-1
cdr3_aa: CSASLGADYNEQFF

j_call: TRBJ2-3
v_call: TRBV2
cdr3_aa: CASSASVGDTQYF

j_call: TRBJ2-3
v_call: TRBV6-5
cdr3_aa: CASSYSGTDTQYF

j_call: TRBJ2-3
v_call: TRBV7-9
cdr3_aa: CASSFRDYTQYF

j_call: TRBJ1-2
v_call: TRBV6-1
cdr3_aa: CASSGTDANYGYTF

j_call: TRBJ1-2
v_call: TRBV20-1
cdr3_aa: CSTTGLGGYTF

j_call: TRBJ1-1
v_call: TRBV28
cdr3_aa: CASSYTGTGDTEAFF

j_call: TRBJ2-7
v_call: TRBV7-2
cdr3_aa: CASSQRGYEQYF

j_call: TRBJ1-2
v_call: TRBV15
cdr3_aa: CATSQGANYGYTF

j_call: TRBJ2-1
v_call: TRBV11-2
cdr3_aa: CASSLRDTYNEQFF

j_call: TRBJ1-5
v_call: TRBV18
cdr3_aa: CASSPRARGSNQPQHF

j_call: TRBJ2-7
v_call: TRBV5-1
cdr3_aa: CAISFQGGSYEQYF

j_call: TRBJ1-2
v_call: TRBV29-1
cdr3_aa: CSVAQGYYGYTF

j_call: TRBJ2-2
v_call: TRBV6-6
cdr3_aa: CASGRGTRELFF

j_call: TRBJ2-5
v_call: TRBV15
cdr3_aa: CATSYTSVQETQYF

j_call: TRBJ2-1
v_call: TRBV29-1
cdr3_aa: CSVEERGYPLNEQFF

j_call: TRBJ1-6
v_call: TRBV20-1
cdr3_aa: CSASNPGLPRTPLHF

j_call: TRBJ2-6
v_call: TRBV2
cdr3_aa: CALSPPTGGASGANVLTF

j_call: TRBJ1-4
v_call: TRBV7-2
cdr3_aa: CASSSTTANEKLFF

j_call: TRBJ2-2
v_call: TRBV7-2
cdr3_aa: CASSLGGSRTGELFF